The rows below give T cell receptor beta chains drawn from one sample of a study of T cells in Graves' hyperthyroidism and ophthalmopathy. TCRdb fed the multiplex PCR reads into MiXCR, producing one record per CDR3 protein. The sample gives 700,000 or so distinct CDR3 sequences, roughly 17% of which show up once; around 7.7% is in the top ten. Specimen: blood. These receptors came from a man aged 18 to 30 with Graves' hyperthyroidism. Both conserved end residues are part of each CDR3. The D gene is left open where the match is weak. Clone size is given for some rows only: seen once, a few or many times, or a class if the clone is expanded.

cdr3_length	d_call	v_call	clone_size	j_call	cdr3_nt	cdr3_aa
17	TRBD2	TRBV6-2/TRBV6-3	many	TRBJ2-1	TGTGCCAGCAGTCTTTCGCCCAGGTTAGCGGGTTTTAATGAGCAGTTCTTC	CASSLSPRLAGFNEQFF
15	-	TRBV5-5	-	TRBJ2-1	TGTGCCAGCAGCTTCACTAGGGGAGTGGTTAGTGAGCAGTTCTTC	CASSFTRGVVSEQFF
15	TRBD1	TRBV7-9	-	TRBJ1-6	TGTGCCAGCAGCCCCGACGGCAGGGGGGATTCACCCCTCCACTTT	CASSPDGRGDSPLHF
14	TRBD1	TRBV10-3	-	TRBJ1-2	TGTGCCATCAGCGAGGGGACAGGGGGCTATGGCTACACCTTC	CAISEGTGGYGYTF
16	TRBD1	TRBV7-9	-	TRBJ1-2	TGTGCCAGCAGCCCCCCTGGGGACAGGCTTGACTATGGCTACACCTTC	CASSPPGDRLDYGYTF
15	TRBD1	TRBV19	-	TRBJ1-5	TGTGCCAGTAGTACGCTACAGACAGGGCATCAGCCCCAGCATTTT	CASSTLQTGHQPQHF
16	TRBD1	TRBV6-1	many	TRBJ1-2	TGTGCCAGCAGTTCCCAGGGACAGCGAGAGAACTATGGCTACACCTTC	CASSSQGQRENYGYTF
14	TRBD1	TRBV18	many	TRBJ2-7	TGTGCCAGCTCACCCTCGACAGGGTACTACGAGCAGTACTTC	CASSPSTGYYEQYF
17	TRBD1	TRBV20-1	-	TRBJ2-6	TGCAGTGCTAGGGGGACAGACTCACCATACGGGGCCAACGTCCTGACTTTC	CSARGTDSPYGANVLTF
14	TRBD1	TRBV29-1	few	TRBJ2-5	TGCAGCGTCGCGACAGGGGGCGCTGGAGAGACCCAGTACTTC	CSVATGGAGETQYF
15	TRBD1	TRBV7-3	many	TRBJ2-1	TGTGCCAGCACCCCCGGGACAGGGGGCTACAATGAGCAGTTCTTC	CASTPGTGGYNEQFF
14	-	TRBV30	many	TRBJ2-2	TGTGCCTGGAGTGTAGCCCTCGCAGCACGTAAGCTGTTTTTT	CAWSVALAARKLFF
16	TRBD2	TRBV28	many	TRBJ2-1	TGTGCCAGCACTCCTCCGGGACTAGCGGGAGTCAATGAGCAGTTCTTC	CASTPPGLAGVNEQFF
14	-	TRBV6-1	-	TRBJ1-1	TGTGCCAGCTCTCGAACCCCCGGGAGCACTGAAGCTTTCTTT	CASSRTPGSTEAFF
18	-	TRBV19	few	TRBJ1-1	TGTGCCCGAAATATGACGGACAGCCCAAACCTCAGTGCGTCTGAAGCTTTCTTT	CARNMTDSPNLSASEAFF
14	-	TRBV9	-	TRBJ1-3	TGTGCCAGCAGCCCTTGGATCTCTGGAAACACCATATATTTT	CASSPWISGNTIYF
14	TRBD2	TRBV27	-	TRBJ2-1	TGTGCCAGCAGTTTCGGGCGGGAGGGCCTCGAGCAGTTCTTC	CASSFGREGLEQFF
14	-	TRBV6-1	-	TRBJ1-4	TGTGCCAGCAGAACAGGGCCGGCTAATGAAAAACTGTTTTTT	CASRTGPANEKLFF
17	-	TRBV28	-	TRBJ1-5	TGTGCCAGCAGTCCACGCCACGGAGTAGGACCCAATCAGCCCCAGCATTTT	CASSPRHGVGPNQPQHF
15	-	TRBV10-3	few	TRBJ2-2	TGTGCCATCAGCCATGGCGTGGGGGAGACCGGGGAGCTGTTTTTT	CAISHGVGETGELFF
18	TRBD1	TRBV20-1	-	TRBJ2-6	TGCAGTGCTAGAGATGGGGGGACAGGGATACCTGGGGCCAACGTCCTGACTTTC	CSARDGGTGIPGANVLTF
15	-	TRBV18	few	TRBJ2-7	TGTGCCAGCTCACCGGTACCGGGACAACGAAACGAGCAGTACTTC	CASSPVPGQRNEQYF
15	-	TRBV24-1	few	TRBJ2-3	TGTGCCACCAGTGAGGGGACGGCGGGGCGAGATACGCAGTATTTT	CATSEGTAGRDTQYF
17	TRBD1	TRBV7-9	-	TRBJ1-1	TGTGCCAGCAGATCGGGGACAGGGGGCCTCTTGGACACTGAAGCTTTCTTT	CASRSGTGGLLDTEAFF
13	TRBD1	TRBV20-1	-	TRBJ1-2	TGCAGTACTGAAGGACAGGGGATGGATGGCTACACCTTC	CSTEGQGMDGYTF
13	TRBD2	TRBV30	many	TRBJ2-4	TGTGCCTGGAGAGTAGCGGGAGGGAACATTCAGTACTTC	CAWRVAGGNIQYF
17	-	TRBV20-1	-	TRBJ1-3	TGCAGTGCTAGAGATTGGGCAGGGCCCATATCTGGAAACACCATATATTTT	CSARDWAGPISGNTIYF
13	-	TRBV30	many	TRBJ1-1	TGTGCCTGGACGGCCGGGTGGGAAAGTGAAGCTTTCTTT	CAWTAGWESEAFF
15	-	TRBV4-1	-	TRBJ2-7	TGCGCCAGCAGCCAATACAAGGCGAGCTCCTACGAGCAGTACTTC	CASSQYKASSYEQYF
16	-	TRBV28	few	TRBJ1-1	TGTGCCAGCAGTTTATGGGACGGGATGGGGGGTACTGAAGCTTTCTTT	CASSLWDGMGGTEAFF
15	TRBD1	TRBV29-1	few	TRBJ2-6	TGCAGCGTCGGGGACAGGGTCGCTGGGGCCAACGTCCTGACTTTC	CSVGDRVAGANVLTF
15	-	TRBV12-3/TRBV12-4	few	TRBJ1-5	TGTGCCAGCAGTTTTTCAGTTTTGGGCAATCAGCCCCAGCATTTT	CASSFSVLGNQPQHF
15	TRBD2	TRBV10-3	many	TRBJ2-1	TGTGCCATAAGTGAGCGGGACGGAACCTACAATGAGCAGTTCTTC	CAISERDGTYNEQFF
15	-	TRBV28	-	TRBJ1-4	TGTGCCAGCAGTTTATCCCAGGGGTTGGGTGAAAAACTGTTTTTT	CASSLSQGLGEKLFF
14	TRBD1	TRBV20-1	-	TRBJ1-4	TGCAGTGTTCAGAGGGAGCAGGGGGAAAAAAAACTGTTTTTT	CSVQREQGEKKLFF
16	-	TRBV28	many	TRBJ2-3	TGTGCCAGCAGTCCGGACGAAGGTAACACGGTGGATACGCAGTATTTT	CASSPDEGNTVDTQYF
14	TRBD2	TRBV20-1	many	TRBJ2-1	TGCAGTGCTTCTAGCGGGAGGGCCGAAAATGAGCAGTTCTTC	CSASSGRAENEQFF
14	TRBD2	TRBV6-2/TRBV6-3	-	TRBJ2-7	TGTGCCAGCAGAAATTTAGCGGGAGTGGGCGAGCAGTACTTC	CASRNLAGVGEQYF
14	-	TRBV5-4	-	TRBJ2-7	TGTGCCAGCAGCTTGGAAAGGGCTACCTACGAGCAGTACTTC	CASSLERATYEQYF
13	-	TRBV11-1	many	TRBJ1-4	TGTGCCAGCAGCTTATCCTGGAATGAAAAACTGTTTTTT	CASSLSWNEKLFF
16	-	TRBV18	many	TRBJ1-2	TGTGCCAGCTCACCCCCCTCGGTCGGGGGTGACTATGGCTACACCTTC	CASSPPSVGGDYGYTF
13	-	TRBV12-3/TRBV12-4	many	TRBJ2-1	TGTGCCAGCAGTTTAGGGCTGAACAATGAGCAGTTCTTC	CASSLGLNNEQFF
14	TRBD2	TRBV20-1	few	TRBJ2-2	TGCAGTGCTACTAGCGGCGGGGGCACCGGGGAGCTGTTTTTT	CSATSGGGTGELFF
15	TRBD2	TRBV30	-	TRBJ2-7	TGTGCCTGGAGTGTACGGACTAGCGGATCCTACGAGCAGTACTTC	CAWSVRTSGSYEQYF
14	-	TRBV11-3	-	TRBJ2-2	TGTGCCAGCAGCTTAGACCCCAGCACCGGGGAGCTGTTTTTT	CASSLDPSTGELFF
15	-	TRBV19	-	TRBJ2-4	TGTGCCAGTAGCGGGAACCGCCAGGCCAAAAACATTCAGTACTTC	CASSGNRQAKNIQYF
13	-	TRBV15	many	TRBJ2-7	TGTGCCACCAGCAGAGCGGGTAGAGGCGAGCAGTACTTC	CATSRAGRGEQYF
16	TRBD2	TRBV11-2	many	TRBJ2-1	TGTGCCAGCAGCTGGACTAGCGGGGCTCTCCACAATGAGCAGTTCTTC	CASSWTSGALHNEQFF
18	-	TRBV3-1	once	TRBJ2-2	TGTGCCAGCAGCCAAAATTACCAGAGGACATTGAACACCGGGGAGCTGTTTTTT	CASSQNYQRTLNTGELFF
10	-	TRBV12-3/TRBV12-4	many	TRBJ2-3	TGTGCCAGCAAGGGGTATACGCAGTATTTT	CASKGYTQYF
14	TRBD1	TRBV10-3	few	TRBJ1-2	TGTGCCATCAGTGTGATGGACAGGTGGTATGGCTACACCTTC	CAISVMDRWYGYTF
15	TRBD1	TRBV19	few	TRBJ2-7	TGTGCCAGTAGTGGTCTCGGGACAGGGCGGTACGAGCAGTACTTC	CASSGLGTGRYEQYF
15	TRBD1	TRBV5-1	-	TRBJ2-7	TGCGCCAGCAGCCCGAGGACAGGGGACGGTGACGAGCAGTACTTC	CASSPRTGDGDEQYF
15	-	TRBV29-1	many	TRBJ2-7	TGCAGTTACTCTTTCCGTGGGGGACAAAAGTACGAGCAGTACTTC	CSYSFRGGQKYEQYF
14	-	TRBV12-3/TRBV12-4	many	TRBJ1-2	TGTGCCAGCGCTGCCAACAGGAGAGACCCGCGCTACACCTTC	CASAANRRDPRYTF
15	-	TRBV18	many	TRBJ1-5	TGTGCCAGCTCTCCGGTAGGAGGCGGCAATCAGCCCCAGCATTTT	CASSPVGGGNQPQHF
15	TRBD2	TRBV7-2	many	TRBJ2-7	TGTGCCAGCTCCACCTTAGCGGGAGGGCCTTACGAGCAGTACTTC	CASSTLAGGPYEQYF
15	-	TRBV2	many	TRBJ2-5	TGTGCCAGCAGGAGGGACAGGGCGGGGGGGGAGACCCAGTACTTC	CASRRDRAGGETQYF
12	-	TRBV19	many	TRBJ2-1	TGTGCCAGCAGTATAGGTTACAATGAGCAGTTCTTC	CASSIGYNEQFF